The T cell receptor beta chain described here comes from a study of blood T cell repertoires in COVID-19. About the research overall: Spain, Italy and the United States supplied samples that represented acute and convalescent COVID-19. Sources were T cells, B-cell-depleted T cells, or PBMCs; the material itself was cDNA or gDNA.

Per the authors' pipeline: Amplification with reference gene primers provided the estimates of nucleated cell counts. Libraries were prepared by immunoSEQ multiplex PCR; TCRdb keeps only in-frame clonotypes and omits some of them. That table supplies the V and J calls and clone size; D and trimming were determined from the DNA. The table lists about 35,000 clones, around four fifths of them singletons, with approximately 3.6% in the top ten. Sequencing input: peripheral blood. This receptor was obtained from a man aged 45-65 years with acute or convalescent COVID-19.

CDR3 sequence: CASSLGPTGSNQPQHF. CDR3 sequence (DNA): TGTGCCAGCAGCTTGGGTCCCACAGGGAGCAATCAGCCCCAGCATTTT. This chain connects TRBV5-5 to TRBJ1-5; a weak D match, TRBD1 (6 bases). CDR3 size: 16 residues. Per germline, CDR1 SGHKS and CDR2 YYEKEE (reference sequence). Trimming took off 0 bases at V and 1 base at J, with 11 bases between the two ends.